These 9 T cell receptor beta chains were sequenced from one sample in a study of shared clonotypes between healthy human individuals. Assay: immunoSEQ multiplex PCR; the TCRdb copy retains only in-frame clones and omits some. Of fewer than 600,000 clones listed, around three quarters are singletons. The sequenced sample consisted of PBMCs. These receptor sequences come from a woman between 40 and 50 years old in good health. Some clones in this sample may be carry-over from other donors' samples.

V gene TRBV7-2 combines with J gene TRBJ2-5; TRBD1 matches at 8 bases. With 4 bases clipped from V and 5 bases from J, the junction kept 6 bases outside the gene matches. The CDR3 is made up of 14 amino acids. Per germline, CDR1 SGHTA and CDR2 FQGNSA. CDR3: CASSSGTGGETQYF. DNA for the CDR3: TGTGCCAGCAGCTCCGGAACAGGGGGGGAGACCCAGTACTTC.

This clone occurred once. The rearrangement uses TRBV28 and TRBJ1-1; weak D call: TRBD1 (5 bases). Per germline, CDR1 MDHEN and CDR2 SYDVKM. This CDR3 has 12 residues. V was pared by 9 bases and J by 5 bases, with 13 bases between. In DNA, the CDR3 is TGTGCCAGTCTTGGGGGAGTTACTGAAGCTTTCTTT. This gives the protein CASLGGVTEAFF.

This clone has a single count. Other DNA sequences within the sample encode an identical CDR3. V gene TRBV29-1 combines with J gene TRBJ1-1; D is undetermined. V was pared by 4 bases and J by 0 bases, with 6 bases between. There are 12 residues in the CDR3. Germline CDR1 and CDR2: SQVTM and ANQGSEA. The CDR3 reads CSVGHLNTEAFF. CDR3 nucleotide sequence: TGCAGCGTTGGACACCTGAACACTGAAGCTTTCTTT.

The chain joins TRBV2 to TRBJ2-1; 10 nucleotides line up with TRBD2. This CDR3 region has 15 residues. Germline V lookup: CDR1 SNHLY, CDR2 FYNNEI. V trimming: 6 bases; J trimming: 3 bases; junction bases outside the gene matches: 5. As DNA, the CDR3 is TGTGCCAGCAGCAGGACTAGCGGCAACTACAATGAGCAGTTCTTC. As protein: CASSRTSGNYNEQFF.

This clone is a singleton in its sample. The rearrangement links TRBV28 to TRBJ1-1; D is possibly TRBD1 (5 bases). The CDR3 is made up of 13 amino acids. Germline values: CDR1 MDHEN, CDR2 SYDVKM. Trimming removed 7 bases at V and 9 bases at J, with 18 bases between. CDR3 loop: CASTDSSSLKAFF. CDR3 nucleotide sequence: TGTGCCAGCACCGACAGTTCTTCCTTGAAAGCTTTCTTT.

On this clone: One junction end does not reproduce the germline sequence, and a read error may be involved. The chain is built from TRBV4-1 and TRBJ2-1, with a weak D call TRBD2 (5 bases). Germline V gene data show CDR1 as MGHRA and CDR2 as YSYEKL. The CDR3 totals 17 residues. CDR3 sequence reads: CASSQVSTGNSNNEQFF. In nucleotides, the CDR3 is TGCGCCAGCAGCCAAGTCTCCACCGGGAACTCCAACAATGAGCAGTTCTTC.

V gene TRBV5-4 combines with J gene TRBJ2-3; D gene ambiguous. Germline CDR1 SGHNT, CDR2 YYREEE (reference sequence). Trimming took 2 bases from V and 4 from J, leaving 5 bases between them. This CDR3 comprises 12 residues. CDR3 protein: CASSFGADTQYF. DNA for the CDR3: TGTGCCAGCAGCTTTGGGGCAGATACGCAGTATTTT. Variable domain in full (rest from reference TRBV5-4 and TRBJ2-3): ETGVTQSPTHLIKTRGQQVTLRCSSQSGHNTVSWYQQALGQGPQFIFQYYREEENGRGNFPPRFSGLQFPNYSSELNVNALELDDSALYLCASSFGADTQYFGPGTRLTVL.

This rearrangement joins TRBV7-9 to TRBJ2-7; 7 bases line up with TRBD2. The CDR3 contains 17 residues. V lost 5 bases, J lost 0 bases, and 13 bases stayed unmatched. CDR1 and CDR2 (germline): SEHNR, FQNEAQ (reference sequence). The CDR3 DNA sequence: TGTGCCAGCAGCCCCACGGGAGTAGCGGGCAACTCCTACGAGCAGTACTTC. Amino acids: CASSPTGVAGNSYEQYF.

As for this clone: Other nucleotide sequences from this sample produce the same CDR3. The rearrangement links TRBV11-3 to TRBJ2-7; D perhaps matches TRBD1 (6 bases). This CDR3 has 13 residues. V dropped 1 base and J dropped 4 bases, with 8 bases sitting between them. CDR1 and CDR2 from the germline V gene are SGHNT and YENEEA. The DNA of the CDR3 is TGTGCCAGCAGCTTAGGACAGGAGTACGAGCAGTACTTC. As protein: CASSLGQEYEQYF.